This TCR beta chain emerged from a study of T cell responses to AZD1222 COVID-19 vaccine. Overall study: Both about-4-week and about-12-week second-dose recipients were combined.

The sample holds a few counts of this clone. Its antigen is currently unknown. Clones were read by immunoSEQ multiplex PCR, and TCRdb kept only the in-frame ones, dropping some. The data hold about 160,000 clones, with about 90% observed a single time. Study-level results: The donor group comprised mostly white British people and more females; the analysis possibly underestimated clonal diversity. Regions 160-218 and 743-854 held dominance among vaccine-associated CD4 TCRs, which spanned spike. Targeting of unmutated variant regions was reportedly seen in nearly half of spike-specific TCRs.

The CDR3 covers 14 residues. Germline CDR1 LGHNA, CDR2 YSLEER. The V and J ends lost 0 bases and 0 bases respectively, with 3 bases between them. This sequence originates from an adult in good health. The sample in question was peripheral blood, obtained on day 0 of AZD1222 vaccination. The rearrangement joins TRBV4-3 to TRBJ1-5; no reliable D call. This CDR3 is CASSQDFSNQPQHF. DNA for the CDR3: TGCGCCAGCAGCCAAGATTTTAGCAATCAGCCCCAGCATTTT.